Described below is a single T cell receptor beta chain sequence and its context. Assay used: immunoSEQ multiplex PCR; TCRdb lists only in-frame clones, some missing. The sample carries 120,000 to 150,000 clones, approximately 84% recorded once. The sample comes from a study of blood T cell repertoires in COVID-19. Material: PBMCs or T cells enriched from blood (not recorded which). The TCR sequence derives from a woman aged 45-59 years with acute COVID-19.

The chain's CDR3 is CASSPGLAGGYNEQFF. For the CDR3, the DNA is TGTGCCAGCAGTCCCGGCCTAGCGGGAGGCTACAATGAGCAGTTCTTC. The chain employs TRBV11-1 and TRBJ2-1; 11 bases fit TRBD2. There are 16 residues in the CDR3. J was trimmed by 3 bases and V by 6 bases; bases with no gene match: 7. Germline V gene sequence: CDR1 SGHAT, CDR2 FQDESV (reference sequence). Variable domain in full (rest from reference TRBV11-1 and TRBJ2-1): EAEVAQSPRYKITEKSQAVAFWCDPISGHATLYWYRQILGQGPELLVQFQDESVVDDSQLPKDRFSAERLKGVDSTLKIQPAELGDSAMYLCASSPGLAGGYNEQFFGPGTRLTVL.